These 32 T cell receptor beta chains originate from one sample sequenced in a study of blood T cell repertoires in COVID-19. Clones were sequenced by immunoSEQ multiplex PCR, and TCRdb holds only the in-frame ones, with some missing. The sample shows about 220,000 clones, approximately 82% of them seen only once. The specimen sequenced was peripheral blood. The origin of the receptors is a woman older than 75 with acute or convalescent COVID-19.

The rearrangement uses TRBV5-1 and TRBJ1-2, with D possibly matching TRBD1 (6 bases). The CDR3 sequence is 14 residues long. Germline CDR1 SGHRS, CDR2 YFSETQ. Trimming took off 2 bases at V and 3 bases at J, with 11 bases between the two ends. The CDR3 coding sequence is TGCGCCAGCAGCTTCAGCGGGGGCGACTATGGCTACACCTTC. Its protein product is CASSFSGGDYGYTF.

In this sample, this clone turned up once. The chain is built from TRBV18 and TRBJ2-3; 10 bases align to TRBD2. The trim removed 0 bases at V and 2 bases at J, leaving 2 bases unmatched. Germline loops: CDR1 KGHSH, CDR2 LQKENI. This CDR3 has 16 residues. CDR3 loop: CASSPPSGGATDTQYF. The CDR3 DNA reads as TGTGCCAGCTCACCACCCAGCGGGGGGGCCACAGATACGCAGTATTTT. Looking up the rest from reference TRBV18 and TRBJ2-3 gives the full variable domain: NAGVMQNPRHLVRRRGQEARLRCSPMKGHSHVYWYRQLPEEGLKFMVYLQKENIIDESGMPKERFSAEFPKEGPSILRIQQVVRGDSAAYFCASSPPSGGATDTQYFGPGTRLTVL.

The gene calls are TRBV27 and TRBJ1-6; D possibly corresponds to TRBD1 (5 bases). V gave up 3 bases and J gave up 2 bases, with 11 bases separating them. CDR3 size: 16 residues. Looked up from germline, CDR1 is MNHEY and CDR2 is SMNVEV (reference sequence). The CDR3 nucleotides read TGTGCCAGCAGTTTGCGGGGGGAAGCCTATAATTCACCCCTCCACTTT. Amino acids: CASSLRGEAYNSPLHF.

A few counts support this clone. The V gene is TRBV30, the J gene TRBJ1-2; 11 bases are shared with TRBD1. CDR1 GTSNPN and CDR2 SVGIG come from the germline V gene (reference sequence). This CDR3 has 15 amino acids. V was clipped by 1 base and J by 4 bases; unmatched bases: 5. This chain's CDR3 is CAWSAIGTGGYGYTF. The CDR3 DNA sequence: TGTGCCTGGAGTGCGATAGGGACAGGGGGCTATGGCTACACCTTC.

The chain carries TRBV6-5 and TRBJ1-2, with a weak D call TRBD1 (6 bases). V was clipped by 7 bases and J by 8 bases, with 20 bases between them. CDR1 MNHEY and CDR2 SVGAGI come from the germline V gene. There are 14 residues in the CDR3. This CDR3 reads CASTLTGSPGGYTF. CDR3 in DNA: TGTGCCAGCACCCTGACAGGCTCTCCGGGAGGCTACACCTTC.

The chain uses TRBV19 and TRBJ1-1; 8 positions match TRBD1. V was pared by 6 bases and J by 5 bases, with 8 bases of the junction left unmatched. Per germline, CDR1 LNHDA and CDR2 SQIVND (reference sequence). The CDR3 loop spans 14 amino acids. For the CDR3, the DNA is TGTGCCAGTAGACCGACAGGGGTTGAAACTGAAGCTTTCTTT. Translation: CASRPTGVETEAFF.

The chain has TRBV24-1 and TRBJ1-2, with a weak D call TRBD1 (6 bases). V was clipped by 6 bases and J by 2 bases, with 12 bases between them. Germline-derived CDR1 and CDR2 are KGHDR and SFDVKD. CDR3 length equals 14 residues. The CDR3, as DNA: TGTGCCACCAGTAAGACAGGTGGGAACTATGGCTACACCTTC. This codes for CATSKTGGNYGYTF.

The chain joins TRBV12-5 to TRBJ1-2; perhaps TRBD1 as D (5 bases). There are 17 residues in the CDR3. Germline V gene lookup returns CDR1 LGHNT and CDR2 FRNRAP. Trimming stripped 0 bases from V and 6 bases from J, with 20 bases between. CDR3 DNA sequence: TGTGCTAGTGGTTTGGTACCTGCCTCAGGAGCGGGACATGGCTACACCTTC. It yields the protein CASGLVPASGAGHGYTF.

The table lists this clone with a count of one. The rearrangement uses TRBV6-5 and TRBJ1-3; D is undetermined. Trimming took 6 bases from V and 4 from J, leaving 13 bases between them. From germline, CDR1 is MNHEY and CDR2 SVGAGI. The CDR3 runs to 14 residues. The CDR3 DNA reads TGTGCCAGCAGAAACGGGGTAGCCGGAAACACCATATATTTT. It translates to CASRNGVAGNTIYF.

V and J are TRBV6-2 or TRBV6-3 and TRBJ1-2; D remains ambiguous. The CDR3 spans 13 residues. Germline CDR1 reads MNHEY; CDR2 reads SVGEGT. Trimming shortened V by 6 bases and J by 4 bases, and 12 bases separated the two germline ends. The CDR3 nucleotides are TGTGCCAGCAGCCGTTTACAGAGCTATGGCTACACCTTC. It codes for CASSRLQSYGYTF.

The chain joins TRBV23-1 to TRBJ2-1; possibly TRBD2 for D (5 bases). TRBV23-1 carries the ORF label, with uncertain function. The V and J ends lost 0 bases and 0 bases respectively, with 9 bases between them. The CDR3 extends over 16 amino acids. The CDR3 DNA is TGCGCCAGCAGTCAATCTGAGCGGACCTCCTACAATGAGCAGTTCTTC. It translates to CASSQSERTSYNEQFF.

V and J are TRBV5-4 and TRBJ2-2, with TRBD1 matching 10 bases. J was trimmed by 4 bases and V by 3 bases; bases with no gene match: 6. Germline V gene data show CDR1 as SGHNT and CDR2 as YYREEE (reference sequence). The CDR3 runs to 16 residues. The CDR3 protein is CASSSRQGASTGELFF. The DNA for the CDR3 is TGTGCCAGCAGCTCCAGACAGGGGGCGAGCACCGGGGAGCTGTTTTTT.

The chain combines TRBV7-2 with TRBJ1-6, with a weak D call TRBD1 (5 bases). V shed 2 bases and J shed 6 bases, with 11 bases lying between them. Germline V gives CDR1 SGHTA, CDR2 FQGNSA. The CDR3 runs to 15 residues. The CDR3 DNA sequence: TGTGCCAGCAGCTTATTCCAGGGTCCTAATTCACCCCTCCACTTT. Its translation: CASSLFQGPNSPLHF.

The J gene is TRBJ2-7, the V gene TRBV3-1 (or the pseudogene TRBV3-2); 9 bases map to TRBD1. V was pared by 2 bases and J by 1 base, with 6 bases of the junction left unmatched. Germline V gene sequence: CDR1 LGHDT, CDR2 YNNKEL (reference sequence). This CDR3 has 16 amino acids. CDR3 DNA sequence: TGTGCCAGCAGCCAATTGACAGGGGGAACTTCCTACGAGCAGTACTTC. It specifies CASSQLTGGTSYEQYF.

The chain combines TRBV4-1 with TRBJ1-2; 7 bases match TRBD1. The CDR3 is 14 residues long. The germline gives CDR1 MGHRA, CDR2 YSYEKL. Losses at the gene ends were 0 bases for V and 4 bases for J; bases not matched to a gene: 2. The CDR3 is CASSQDNRGYGYTF. CDR3 DNA sequence: TGCGCCAGCAGCCAAGATAACAGGGGCTATGGCTACACCTTC.

This clone occurred a few times. V gene TRBV2 combines with J gene TRBJ1-1, with D perhaps matching TRBD1 (5 bases). Germline V gene lookup returns CDR1 SNHLY and CDR2 FYNNEI. The CDR3 is 15 residues long. Trimming removed 5 bases at V and 1 base at J, with 14 bases between. Written as DNA, the CDR3 is TGTGCCAGCAGTAGTCAGGGCAGGACGAACACTGAAGCTTTCTTT. Translation gives CASSSQGRTNTEAFF.

CDR3 sequence (DNA): TGTGCCTGGACCGCGGGGGGCAGCTATGGCTACACCTTC. This encodes CAWTAGGSYGYTF. The gene calls are TRBV30 and TRBJ1-2; D is perhaps TRBD1 (6 bases). CDR3 length: 13 amino acids. Looked up from germline, CDR1 is GTSNPN and CDR2 is SVGIG (reference sequence). Trimming removed 4 bases at V and 4 bases at J, with 13 bases between.

To note about this clone: The junction differs from germline at one of its ends, possibly a read error. The chain recombines TRBV6-6 with TRBJ2-7; D unresolved. The CDR3 runs 11 residues. The germline CDR1 and CDR2 sequences are MNHNY and SVGAGI (reference sequence). DNA for the CDR3: TGTGCCAGCAGTTACGATCTACTATGGGTATTC. This encodes CASSYDLLWVF.

The J gene is TRBJ2-1, the V gene TRBV28; tentative D call: TRBD1 (5 bases). Germline loops: CDR1 MDHEN, CDR2 SYDVKM. The CDR3 runs to 15 residues. V was trimmed by 6 bases and J by 2 bases, leaving 14 bases between them. In nucleotides, the CDR3 is TGTGCCAGCAGCACGTCCCCAGGGACCTACAATGAGCAGTTCTTC. This encodes CASSTSPGTYNEQFF.

The rearrangement links TRBV29-1 to TRBJ1-4, with D possibly being TRBD1 (6 bases). Trimming took off 6 bases at V and 8 bases at J, with 10 bases between the two ends. This CDR3 has 11 residues. CDR1 is SQVTM and CDR2 is ANQGSEA in the germline V gene. CDR3 loop: CSVVRGEKLFF. For the CDR3, the DNA is TGCAGCGTCGTAAGGGGGGAAAAACTGTTTTTT.

This chain connects TRBV7-9 to TRBJ1-1; maybe TRBD1 (5 bases). Germline CDR1 and CDR2: SEHNR and FQNEAQ (reference sequence). The CDR3 is made up of 14 amino acids. Trimming left V 5 bases short and J 1 base short, with 11 bases between. The CDR3 sequence: CASSPGLTNTEAFF. In DNA form, the CDR3 reads TGTGCCAGCAGCCCGGGACTGACGAACACTGAAGCTTTCTTT.

This chain links TRBV5-6 with TRBJ2-7, with TRBD2 as a possible D gene (6 bases). The V end lost 2 bases, the J end lost 3 bases, and 15 bases lay between the germline ends. The CDR3 has 15 amino acids. The germline CDR1 and CDR2 sequences are SGHDT and YYEEEE. The DNA for the CDR3 is TGTGCCAGCAGCTTAATGGAGGGGAGGAGCTACGAGCAGTACTTC. Its protein is CASSLMEGRSYEQYF.

The J gene is TRBJ2-1, the V gene TRBV5-1, with TRBD1 identical over 9 bases. With 3 bases clipped from V and 6 bases from J, the junction kept 7 bases outside the gene matches. The germline CDR1 and CDR2 sequences are SGHRS and YFSETQ. The CDR3 is 15 amino acids. CDR3 sequence: CASSWGQGRGNEQFF. DNA of the CDR3: TGCGCCAGCAGCTGGGGACAGGGACGTGGCAATGAGCAGTTCTTC. The full variable domain, with the rest looked up from reference TRBV5-1 and TRBJ2-1, is KAGVTQTPRYLIKTRGQQVTLSCSPISGHRSVSWYQQTPGQGLQFLFEYFSETQRNKGNFPGRFSGRQFSNSRSEMNVSTLELGDSALYLCASSWGQGRGNEQFFGPGTRLTVL.

V and J are TRBV6-5 and TRBJ1-3; D remains unclear. V gave up 0 bases and J gave up 4 bases, with 13 bases separating them. The CDR3 sequence is 16 residues long. The V gene's germline CDR1 is MNHEY and CDR2 SVGAGI. CDR3 nucleotide sequence: TGTGCCAGCAGTTACTCGTTGAACTCCGGGGGAAACACCATATATTTT. Its protein product is CASSYSLNSGGNTIYF.

J is TRBJ2-7 and V is TRBV5-6, with TRBD1 matching over 7 bases. The V and J ends lost 1 base and 2 bases, in that order; junction bases with no gene match: 9. The length of the CDR3 is 16 residues. CDR1 SGHDT and CDR2 YYEEEE come from the germline V gene. The CDR3 is CASSLYLVRGPYEQYF. For the CDR3, the DNA is TGTGCCAGCAGCTTGTACCTAGTAAGGGGGCCCTACGAGCAGTACTTC. Filled out from reference TRBV5-6 and TRBJ2-7, the complete variable domain reads DAGVTQSPTHLIKTRGQQVTLRCSPKSGHDTVSWYQQALGQGPQFIFQYYEEEERQRGNFPDRFSGHQFPNYSSELNVNALLLGDSALYLCASSLYLVRGPYEQYFGPGTRLTVT.

The chain uses TRBV7-8 and TRBJ1-1, with D possibly TRBD1 on 5 matching bases. V gave up 5 bases and J gave up 4 bases, with 17 bases separating them. Germline CDR1 and CDR2: SGHVS and FQNEAQ. The CDR3 totals 15 residues. The CDR3 loop reads CASSPGLAGITEAFF. The DNA for the CDR3 is TGTGCCAGCAGCCCCGGGTTGGCAGGGATCACTGAAGCTTTCTTT. Full variable domain (rest looked up from reference TRBV7-8 and TRBJ1-1): GAGVSQSPRYKVAKRGQDVALRCDPISGHVSLFWYQQALGQGPEFLTYFQNEAQLDKSGLPSDRFFAERPEGSVSTLKIQRTQQEDSAVYLCASSPGLAGITEAFFGQGTRLTVV.

This chain uses TRBV9 with TRBJ2-3, with 8 bases aligning to TRBD2. V shed 2 bases and J 4 bases; nucleotides not matched to a gene: 6. Germline loops: CDR1 SGDLS, CDR2 YYNGEE. The CDR3 has 15 residues. In DNA, the CDR3 is TGTGCCAGCAGCGTCGGACTAGCTGGCGCAGATACGCAGTATTTT. Residues: CASSVGLAGADTQYF.

The chain couples TRBV29-1 to TRBJ1-1; 9 bases agree with TRBD1. The CDR3 totals 12 residues. Trimming took 7 bases from V and 5 from J; bases not matched to a gene: 5. Germline V CDR1 and CDR2: SQVTM, ANQGSEA. The chain's CDR3 is CSGNRGRTEAFF. Written as DNA, the CDR3 is TGCAGCGGGAACAGGGGGCGGACTGAAGCTTTCTTT.

This clone occurred a few times. This rearrangement joins TRBV28 to TRBJ1-3; D unclear. Germline CDR1 MDHEN, CDR2 SYDVKM. Deletions cut 3 bases from V and 0 bases from J, with 9 bases between. The CDR3 runs 15 residues. CDR3: CASSFPAISGNTIYF. CDR3 DNA sequence: TGTGCCAGCAGTTTTCCTGCGATCTCTGGAAACACCATATATTTT. Complete variable domain (other parts from reference TRBV28 and TRBJ1-3): DVKVTQSSRYLVKRTGEKVFLECVQDMDHENMFWYRQDPGLGLRLIYFSYDVKMKEKGDIPEGYSVSREKKERFSLILESASTNQTSMYLCASSFPAISGNTIYFGEGSWLTVV.

The chain carries TRBV3-1 (or the pseudogene TRBV3-2) and TRBJ2-7; D not resolved. The CDR3 spans 13 residues. The germline V gene encodes CDR1 LGHDT and CDR2 YNNKEL (reference sequence). V was shortened by 0 bases and J by 4 bases, with 7 bases between the two germline ends. DNA for the CDR3: TGTGCCAGCAGCCAAGATCGTGAGTACGAGCAGTACTTC. This encodes CASSQDREYEQYF.

As concerns this clone: At one end the junction does not follow the germline gene, possibly because of a read error. The V gene is TRBV6-5, the J gene TRBJ2-1, with 11 bases fitting TRBD2. The germline CDR1 and CDR2 sequences are MNHEY and SVGAGI. This CDR3 comprises 16 residues. The CDR3, as DNA: TGTGCCAGCAGCTACTCACTAGCGGGGGTCCCCAATGAGCAGTTCTTC. It is translated as CASSYSLAGVPNEQFF.

The count of this clone is one. The chain is built from TRBV28 and TRBJ1-1; possible D gene TRBD1, 5 bases. The germline V and J ends were trimmed by 1 base and 5 bases, with 11 bases remaining between them. The length of the CDR3 is 14 residues. The germline V gene has CDR1 MDHEN and CDR2 SYDVKM. The CDR3 DNA reads TGTGCCAGCAGTTTATTCAGTGGGGGGACTGAAGCTTTCTTT. Its protein is CASSLFSGGTEAFF.